The next 10 T cell receptor beta chains were all read from a single sample in a study of blood T cell repertoires in COVID-19 (dated by TCRdb to the early 2020s). Libraries came from the immunoSEQ multiplex PCR assay. As stored in TCRdb, this immuneACCESS dataset retains in-frame rearrangements with V and J assigned. A fraction of the clones does not appear; measured against another copy, unresolved V genes explain less than half of the discrepancy, and the remainder lacks a known reason. Here the sample has about 400,000 clones; around 92% occur a single time. The leading ten clones occupy about 1.8% of the sample. The material sequenced was PBMCs or T cells enriched from blood (not recorded which). All receptors derive from a woman aged 25 to 39 who had recovered from COVID-19.

The chain uses TRBV4-1 and TRBJ2-7; TRBD2 matches 10 bases. After removal of 3 bases from V and 1 base from J, the junction contained 21 bases not matched to a gene. The CDR3 consists of 21 residues. Germline V gene sequence: CDR1 MGHRA, CDR2 YSYEKL. CDR3 sequence reads: CASSQYLVLAGDKEISYEQYF. The DNA of the CDR3 is TGCGCCAGCAGCCAGTACCTGGTCCTAGCGGGAGACAAAGAAATTTCCTACGAGCAGTACTTC.

In DNA form, the CDR3 reads TGTGCCAGCAGCGCGGCTCTAATGGGCACTGAAGCTTTCTTT. Encoded protein: CASSAALMGTEAFF. The chain combines TRBV2 with TRBJ1-1; no clear D gene. Trimming stripped 6 bases from V and 4 bases from J, with 15 bases between. From germline, CDR1 is SNHLY and CDR2 FYNNEI. This CDR3 spans 14 amino acids.

The V and J genes are TRBV29-1 and TRBJ2-1; 7 bases are shared with TRBD2. The CDR3 spans 13 residues. V shed 4 bases, J shed 0 bases, and the junction held 0 bases outside the gene matches. CDR1 and CDR2 from the germline V gene are SQVTM and ANQGSEA. CDR3 sequence (DNA): TGCAGCGTTGGGGGGGGCTCCTACAATGAGCAGTTCTTC. Its protein product is CSVGGGSYNEQFF.

The chain carries TRBV6-5 and TRBJ2-7, with 9 bases that match TRBD1. The CDR3 is made up of 14 amino acids. Per the germline V gene, CDR1 is MNHEY and CDR2 is SVGAGI. With 7 bases clipped from V and 7 bases from J, the junction kept 11 bases outside the gene matches. CDR3 loop: CASKWDRATFEQYF. The CDR3 bases are TGTGCCAGCAAATGGGACAGGGCCACGTTTGAGCAGTACTTC.

The chain joins TRBV25-1 to TRBJ2-6, with TRBD1 matching 9 bases. Germline lookup yields CDR1 MGHDK and CDR2 SYGVNS. The CDR3 is 18 amino acids. The V and J ends lost 9 bases and 3 bases, in that order; junction bases with no gene match: 15. CDR3 sequence: CASRGTGQGPLGANVLTF. The CDR3 coding sequence is TGTGCCAGTCGAGGCACGGGACAGGGACCGCTTGGGGCCAACGTCCTGACTTTC.

This rearrangement joins TRBV19 to TRBJ2-1; D possibly corresponds to TRBD1 (6 bases). The CDR3 runs 18 residues. V was trimmed by 3 bases and J by 6 bases, leaving 24 bases between them. Germline V gene sequence: CDR1 LNHDA, CDR2 SQIVND (reference sequence). The CDR3 DNA reads as TGTGCCAGTAGTATCCTCTATAACCCGGACAGCCCCCGCAATGAGCAGTTCTTC. This codes for CASSILYNPDSPRNEQFF.

J is TRBJ1-2 and V is TRBV7-2; TRBD1 might be the D (6 bases). Trimming removed 1 base at V and 8 bases at J, with 20 bases between. From germline, CDR1 is SGHTA and CDR2 FQGNSA. The CDR3 length is 16 residues. The CDR3 region has the DNA TGTGCCAGCAGCTTAGATTCCGACCCAGGGGTCCGCGGCTACACCTTC. It specifies CASSLDSDPGVRGYTF.

The rearrangement uses TRBV7-8 and TRBJ1-2; D remains unclear. CDR3 length equals 13 residues. With 0 bases removed from V and 2 bases from J, the gap between germline ends came to 4 bases. CDR1 and CDR2 (germline): SGHVS, FQNEAQ. The CDR3 DNA reads as TGTGCCAGCAGCTTAGCGGAGAACTATGGCTACACCTTC. Its protein is CASSLAENYGYTF.

The chain is built from TRBV7-2 and TRBJ1-5; D remains ambiguous. The CDR3 spans 13 residues. Germline V CDR1 and CDR2: SGHTA, FQGNSA. The ends were cut back, 5 bases at V and 4 bases at J, with 9 bases in the middle. CDR3 bases: TGTGCCAGCAGCAAAGCCCCAAATCAGCCCCAGCATTTT. Amino acids: CASSKAPNQPQHF.

CDR3 loop: CASSLLQGVPYEQYF. CDR3 nucleotides: TGTGCCAGCAGCTTACTACAGGGGGTCCCCTACGAGCAGTACTTC. The chain links TRBV7-2 to TRBJ2-7; 8 positions agree with TRBD1. CDR1 and CDR2 from the germline V gene are SGHTA and FQGNSA. With 2 bases clipped from V and 2 bases from J, the junction kept 5 bases outside the gene matches. The CDR3 runs 15 residues. Full variable domain (missing parts from reference TRBV7-2 and TRBJ2-7): GAGVSQSPSNKVTEKGKDVELRCDPISGHTALYWYRQSLGQGLEFLIYFQGNSAPDKSGLPSDRFSAERTGGSVSTLTIQRTQQEDSAVYLCASSLLQGVPYEQYFGPGTRLTVT.